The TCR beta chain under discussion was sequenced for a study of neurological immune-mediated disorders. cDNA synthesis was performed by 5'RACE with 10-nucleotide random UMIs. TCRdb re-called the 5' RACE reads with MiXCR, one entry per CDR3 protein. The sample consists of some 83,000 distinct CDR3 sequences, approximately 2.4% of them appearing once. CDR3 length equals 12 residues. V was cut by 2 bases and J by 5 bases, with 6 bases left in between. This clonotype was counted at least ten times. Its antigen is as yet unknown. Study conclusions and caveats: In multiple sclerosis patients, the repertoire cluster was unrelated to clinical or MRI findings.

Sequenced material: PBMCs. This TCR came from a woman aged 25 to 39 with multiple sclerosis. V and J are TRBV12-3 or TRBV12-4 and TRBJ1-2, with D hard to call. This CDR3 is CASSLHTYGYTF. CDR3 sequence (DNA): TGTGCCAGCAGTTTACATACTTATGGCTACACCTTC.